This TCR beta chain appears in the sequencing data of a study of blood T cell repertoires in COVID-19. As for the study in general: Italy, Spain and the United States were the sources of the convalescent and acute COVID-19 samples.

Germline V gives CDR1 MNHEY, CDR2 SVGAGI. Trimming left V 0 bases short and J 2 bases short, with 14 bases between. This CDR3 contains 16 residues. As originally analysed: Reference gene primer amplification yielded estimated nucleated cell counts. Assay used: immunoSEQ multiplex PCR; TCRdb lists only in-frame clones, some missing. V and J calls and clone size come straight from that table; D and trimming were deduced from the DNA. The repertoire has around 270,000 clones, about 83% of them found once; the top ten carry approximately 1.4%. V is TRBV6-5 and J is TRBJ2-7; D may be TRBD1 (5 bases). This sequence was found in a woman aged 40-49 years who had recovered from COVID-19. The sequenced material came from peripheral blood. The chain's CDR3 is CASSYSLDRQTYEQYF. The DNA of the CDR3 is TGTGCCAGCAGTTACTCGCTCGACAGACAAACCTACGAGCAGTACTTC.